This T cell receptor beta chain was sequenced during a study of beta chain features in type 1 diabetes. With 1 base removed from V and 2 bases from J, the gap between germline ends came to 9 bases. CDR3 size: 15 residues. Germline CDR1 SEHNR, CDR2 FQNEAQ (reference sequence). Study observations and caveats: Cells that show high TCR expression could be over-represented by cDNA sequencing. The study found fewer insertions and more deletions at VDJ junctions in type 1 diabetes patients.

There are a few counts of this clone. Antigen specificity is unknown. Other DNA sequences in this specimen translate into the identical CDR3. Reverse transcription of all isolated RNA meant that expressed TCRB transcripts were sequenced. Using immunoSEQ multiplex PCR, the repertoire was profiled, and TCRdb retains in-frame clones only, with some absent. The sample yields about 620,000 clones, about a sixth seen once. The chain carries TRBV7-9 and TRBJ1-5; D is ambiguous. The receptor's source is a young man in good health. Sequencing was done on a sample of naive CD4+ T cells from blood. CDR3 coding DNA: TGTGCCAGCAGCTTAGAAGGGTTCGGCAATCAGCCCCAGCATTTT. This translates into CASSLEGFGNQPQHF.